This T cell receptor beta chain was obtained from a study of blood T cell repertoires in COVID-19. As for this clone: The same CDR3 is also encoded by other DNA sequences in this sample.

Here immunoSEQ multiplex PCR was the method, and the copy in TCRdb shows in-frame clones only, minus some. The top ten hold approximately 6.3% of the sample, which has under 300,000 clones, 85% seen once. V lost 3 bases to trimming and J lost 4 bases; unmatched junction nucleotides: 3. CDR1 and CDR2 (germline): SGHRS, YFSETQ. The CDR3 loop spans 15 amino acids. Sequences were obtained from peripheral blood. The chain links TRBV5-1 to TRBJ2-1; TRBD2 matches at 11 bases. The clonotype originates from a woman aged 60 to 75 with active or convalescent COVID-19. CDR3 amino acids: CASSSGTSGYNEQFF. The CDR3 DNA follows: TGCGCCAGCAGCTCCGGGACTAGCGGTTACAATGAGCAGTTCTTC.